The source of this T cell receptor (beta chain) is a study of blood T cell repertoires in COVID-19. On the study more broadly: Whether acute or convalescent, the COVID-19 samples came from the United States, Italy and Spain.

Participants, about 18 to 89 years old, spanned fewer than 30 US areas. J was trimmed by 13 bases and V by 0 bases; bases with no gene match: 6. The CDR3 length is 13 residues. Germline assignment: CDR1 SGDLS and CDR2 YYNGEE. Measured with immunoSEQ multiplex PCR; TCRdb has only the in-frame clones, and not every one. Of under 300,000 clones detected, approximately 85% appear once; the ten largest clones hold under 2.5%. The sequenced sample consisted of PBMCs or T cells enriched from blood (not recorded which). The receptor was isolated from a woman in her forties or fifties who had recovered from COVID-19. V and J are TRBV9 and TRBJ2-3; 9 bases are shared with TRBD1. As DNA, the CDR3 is TGTGCCAGCAGCGTAGTTCCGGGACAGGGAGAGTATTTT. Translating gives CASSVVPGQGEYF.